These 25 T cell receptor beta chains were sequenced from one sample in a study of OX40 agonist ivuxolimab in advanced cancers. Sequencing used immunoSEQ multiplex PCR; TCRdb keeps in-frame clones, though not all of them. The sample includes roughly 67,000 clones, around 90% of them seen just once. Sequencing was performed on CD4+ or CD8+ T cells sorted from blood, taken in a trial of the OX40 agonist ivuxolimab. These receptors came from an adult with an advanced solid tumor such as melanoma, head and neck, liver or kidney cancer.

CDR3 sequence reads: CAWSATGTGDNFSYGYTF. The CDR3, as DNA: TGTGCCTGGAGTGCCACCGGGACAGGGGACAATTTTAGCTATGGCTACACCTTC. The chain has TRBV30 and TRBJ1-2; 10 bases align to TRBD1. The CDR3 has 18 amino acids. After removal of 1 base from V and 4 bases from J, the junction contained 15 bases not matched to a gene. Per the germline V gene, CDR1 is GTSNPN and CDR2 is SVGIG (reference sequence).

The rearrangement joins TRBV7-9 to TRBJ2-2; 9 nucleotides match TRBD1. With 5 bases clipped from V and 4 bases from J, the junction kept 8 bases outside the gene matches. The CDR3 has 16 residues. CDR1 is SEHNR and CDR2 is FQNEAQ in the germline V gene (reference sequence). In nucleotides, the CDR3 is TGTGCCAGCAGCCAACTGGACAGGGGAGGCACCGGGGAGCTGTTTTTT. It is translated as CASSQLDRGGTGELFF.

The chain joins TRBV19 to TRBJ2-7; 7 nucleotides match TRBD2. The CDR3 is 18 residues long. Germline V lookup: CDR1 LNHDA, CDR2 SQIVND (reference sequence). With 5 bases clipped from V and 3 bases from J, the junction kept 19 bases outside the gene matches. CDR3 in DNA: TGTGCCAGTAGTCCCGGCAGCGGGAATTCTAAACTCGTCTACGAGCAGTACTTC. It encodes CASSPGSGNSKLVYEQYF.

The rearrangement joins TRBV14 to TRBJ2-7; possible D gene TRBD2, 6 bases. Germline-derived CDR1 and CDR2 are SGHDN and FVKESK. CDR3 size: 15 residues. The ends were cut back, 4 bases at V and 0 bases at J, with 13 bases in the middle. In DNA, the CDR3 is TGTGCCAGCAGCCGGAGAGCCGGGAGCTCCTACGAGCAGTACTTC. Translation: CASSRRAGSSYEQYF.

The chain has TRBV19 and TRBJ1-2; 7 nucleotides match TRBD1. Germline V lookup: CDR1 LNHDA, CDR2 SQIVND (reference sequence). The CDR3 runs to 13 residues. With V trimmed by 5 bases and J by 4 bases, 4 bases remained unmatched. CDR3 in amino acids: CASSDREGYGYTF. The CDR3 coding sequence is TGTGCCAGTAGTGACAGGGAGGGCTATGGCTACACCTTC.

The chain carries TRBV11-3 and TRBJ2-7; no firm D call. This CDR3 is 14 amino acids long. The germline V gene has CDR1 SGHNT and CDR2 YENEEA. Trimming cost V 4 bases and J 0 bases, with 10 bases left between them. The CDR3 nucleotides read TGTGCCAGCAGCTCAGCCTCGAGCTCCTACGAGCAGTACTTC. Its protein product is CASSSASSSYEQYF.

Only a few counts were recorded for this clone. This chain connects TRBV27 to TRBJ1-4; 10 positions match TRBD1. Germline V gene sequence: CDR1 MNHEY, CDR2 SMNVEV (reference sequence). CDR3 length: 14 amino acids. V lost 4 bases and J lost 7; bases outside the gene matches: 3. The CDR3 spells CASSSTGGREKLFF. The CDR3 DNA reads as TGTGCCAGCAGTTCGACAGGGGGCCGTGAAAAACTGTTTTTT.

This chain joins TRBV27 and TRBJ2-7; tentatively, D is TRBD2 (7 bases). This CDR3 is built from 14 residues. The germline V and J ends were trimmed by 0 bases and 6 bases, with 12 bases remaining between them. Per germline, CDR1 MNHEY and CDR2 SMNVEV (reference sequence). CDR3 sequence: CASSLSQGRAEQYF. DNA of the CDR3: TGTGCCAGCAGTTTATCCCAGGGGAGGGCCGAGCAGTACTTC.

The chain has TRBV7-9 and TRBJ2-2; the D gene could be TRBD1 or TRBD2 (5 bases each). CDR1 SEHNR and CDR2 FQNEAQ come from the germline V gene (reference sequence). The CDR3 totals 14 residues. V lost 3 bases to trimming and J lost 3 bases, with 8 bases between them. The CDR3 DNA reads TGTGCCAGCAGCTTGGGGGAGTACACCGGGGAGCTGTTTTTT. Amino acids: CASSLGEYTGELFF.

The V and J genes are TRBV18 and TRBJ1-2; D remains ambiguous. This CDR3 contains 15 residues. The V and J ends lost 2 bases and 0 bases respectively, with 10 bases between them. The germline CDR1 and CDR2 sequences are KGHSH and LQKENI. CDR3 amino acids: CASSPEEGTNYGYTF. In DNA form, the CDR3 reads TGTGCCAGCTCACCAGAGGAAGGGACTAACTATGGCTACACCTTC.

The chain couples TRBV4-3 to TRBJ2-3; D gene uncertain. From germline, CDR1 is LGHNA and CDR2 YSLEER. This CDR3 spans 16 amino acids. The V end was cut by 2 bases, the J end by 2 bases, with 14 bases between. CDR3 coding DNA: TGCGCCAGCAGCCAAATGACTGGGTCTTTCACAGATACGCAGTATTTT. Protein: CASSQMTGSFTDTQYF.

The V and J genes are TRBV2 and TRBJ2-1; the match to TRBD2 covers 7 bases. Germline values: CDR1 SNHLY, CDR2 FYNNEI. CDR3 length equals 14 residues. Trimming cost V 8 bases and J 6 bases; bases outside gene matches: 10. The CDR3 here is CASGDGGRINEQFF. The CDR3 DNA is TGTGCCAGCGGGGACGGCGGGAGAATCAATGAGCAGTTCTTC.

The chain links TRBV7-2 to TRBJ2-7; TRBD1 aligns across 7 bases. Germline V lookup: CDR1 SGHTA, CDR2 FQGNSA. V lost 5 bases and J lost 3; bases outside the gene matches: 10. The CDR3 runs 15 residues. CDR3 in amino acids: CASSPATGSSYEQYF. The CDR3, as DNA: TGTGCCAGCAGCCCAGCGACAGGGAGCAGCTACGAGCAGTACTTC.

The chain carries TRBV5-1 and TRBJ2-1; TRBD1 is a possible D gene (6 bases). The CDR3 has 15 amino acids. The germline gives CDR1 SGHRS, CDR2 YFSETQ. V was trimmed by 4 bases and J by 0 bases, leaving 11 bases between them. The DNA for the CDR3 is TGCGCCAGCAGCCTGACAGGTAACTCCTACAATGAGCAGTTCTTC. It yields the protein CASSLTGNSYNEQFF.

V is TRBV30 and J is TRBJ2-4; 10 bases agree with TRBD1. CDR1 GTSNPN and CDR2 SVGIG come from the germline V gene (reference sequence). J was trimmed by 7 bases and V by 3 bases; bases with no gene match: 3. CDR3 length equals 13 residues. The CDR3 sequence: CAWSLGQGNIQYF. The CDR3 DNA is TGTGCCTGGAGCCTGGGACAGGGGAACATTCAGTACTTC.

This rearrangement joins TRBV6-6 to TRBJ2-1, with 7 bases that match TRBD2. V shed 5 bases, J shed 9 bases, and the junction held 7 bases outside the gene matches. Germline V gene sequence: CDR1 MNHNY, CDR2 SVGAGI (reference sequence). The CDR3 length is 13 residues. Here the CDR3 reads CASSGGGSGEQFF. CDR3 nucleotide sequence: TGTGCCAGCAGTGGAGGCGGGAGTGGTGAGCAGTTCTTC.

V and J are TRBV7-9 and TRBJ2-1; a possible D gene is TRBD1 (5 bases). The CDR3 is 16 amino acids. Germline values: CDR1 SEHNR, CDR2 FQNEAQ (reference sequence). The ends were cut back, 5 bases at V and 7 bases at J, with 21 bases in the middle. This CDR3 is CASSLSTPQGNNEQFF. The CDR3 nucleotides read TGTGCCAGCAGCCTAAGTACCCCCCAGGGTAATAATGAGCAGTTCTTC.

This clone is a singleton in its sample. The chain employs TRBV28 and TRBJ2-2; 10 bases agree with TRBD1. The germline CDR1 and CDR2 sequences are MDHEN and SYDVKM. The CDR3 sequence is 17 residues long. V shed 6 bases and J 2 bases; nucleotides not matched to a gene: 9. CDR3 in amino acids: CASRTRQGARNTGELFF. DNA of the CDR3: TGTGCCAGCAGAACAAGACAGGGGGCGCGAAACACCGGGGAGCTGTTTTTT.

The chain is built from TRBV2 and TRBJ2-3; no firm D call. The CDR3 contains 14 residues. The V and J ends lost 3 bases and 0 bases respectively, with 7 bases between them. CDR1 and CDR2 (germline): SNHLY, FYNNEI. The CDR3 region is CASSESTSTDTQYF. The CDR3, as DNA: TGTGCCAGCAGTGAGAGTACTAGCACAGATACGCAGTATTTT.

The chain carries TRBV28 and TRBJ1-2, with TRBD1 matching 7 bases. Losses at the gene ends were 4 bases for V and 4 bases for J; bases not matched to a gene: 6. CDR3 length: 14 amino acids. Looked up from germline, CDR1 is MDHEN and CDR2 is SYDVKM. This chain's CDR3 is CASSSGQFPYGYTF. CDR3 in DNA: TGTGCCAGCAGTTCGGGACAGTTCCCCTATGGCTACACCTTC.

The chain carries TRBV11-3 and TRBJ2-2; D is unclear. CDR1 is SGHNT, CDR2 YENEEA, per germline. CDR3 length equals 12 residues. V dropped 0 bases and J dropped 5 bases, with 1 base sitting between them. CDR3 nucleotides: TGTGCCAGCAGCTTAGAAACCGGGGAGCTGTTTTTT. Its translation: CASSLETGELFF.

The chain joins TRBV5-4 to TRBJ1-3; D not resolved. This CDR3 spans 15 amino acids. Looked up from germline, CDR1 is SGHNT and CDR2 is YYREEE (reference sequence). The ends were cut back, 2 bases at V and 1 base at J, with 10 bases in the middle. The CDR3 bases are TGTGCCAGCAGCTTCACGGGGTTATCTGGAAACACCATATATTTT. Translated: CASSFTGLSGNTIYF.

The chain carries TRBV5-8 and TRBJ1-2, with TRBD1 as a possible D gene (5 bases). The CDR3 totals 16 residues. CDR1 and CDR2 from the germline V gene are SGHTS and YDEGEE. The V end lost 1 base, the J end lost 5 bases, and 18 bases lay between the germline ends. The CDR3 bases are TGTGCCAGCAGCTTGAGTTCAGGGACGTCGAGATATGGCTACACCTTC. Translated: CASSLSSGTSRYGYTF.

The chain recombines TRBV5-4 with TRBJ2-7, with 8 nucleotides matching TRBD1. The CDR3 consists of 14 residues. The germline V gene has CDR1 SGHNT and CDR2 YYREEE (reference sequence). Trimming took 0 bases from V and 3 from J; bases not matched to a gene: 2. The CDR3 DNA reads as TGTGCCAGCAGCTTGGGGACAGGGTTCTACGAGCAGTACTTC. Amino acid sequence: CASSLGTGFYEQYF.

The chain couples TRBV10-1 to TRBJ2-1, with 7 bases aligning to TRBD1. The CDR3 totals 16 residues. Trimming at V came to 2 bases and at J to 4 bases, leaving 8 bases not matched to a gene. The germline V gene has CDR1 WNHNN and CDR2 SYGVQD (reference sequence). DNA of the CDR3: TGCGCCAGCAGTGAGGGGACCACAGGGGCGTACAATGAGCAGTTCTTC. It is translated as CASSEGTTGAYNEQFF.